The 9 T cell receptor beta chains reported below all come from one sample, sequenced in a study of cytomegalovirus exposure and HLA in healthy donors. PCR employed 60 Vbeta and 13 Jbeta primers. The repertoire was sequenced with immunoSEQ multiplex PCR; TCRdb's copy has only in-frame clones and lacks some. The repertoire holds 100,000 to 150,000 clones, with 80% to 85% as singletons. The source material was PBMCs. The receptors come from a young man in good health and CMV-seronegative.

This clone was seen just once. V is TRBV28 and J is TRBJ2-5; D ambiguous. The CDR3 covers 11 residues. V dropped 3 bases and J dropped 5 bases, with 4 bases sitting between them. Germline V lookup: CDR1 MDHEN, CDR2 SYDVKM. Here the CDR3 DNA reads TGTGCCAGCAGTTTCGTGGAGACCCAGTACTTC. Residues: CASSFVETQYF.

This clone has a handful of counts. The chain employs TRBV2 and TRBJ1-1; D gene unclear. Germline V gene lookup returns CDR1 SNHLY and CDR2 FYNNEI. V was pared by 7 bases and J by 3 bases, with 15 bases between. The CDR3 covers 14 residues. CDR3 in amino acids: CASNQHGEDTEAFF. CDR3 nucleotides: TGTGCCAGCAATCAGCACGGGGAAGACACTGAAGCTTTCTTT.

V usage is TRBV4-1 and J usage is TRBJ2-3; 7 positions agree with TRBD1. The CDR3 covers 14 residues. The ends lost 2 bases at V and 2 bases at J; junction bases unmatched: 1. Germline assignment: CDR1 MGHRA and CDR2 YSYEKL. The chain's CDR3 is CASSQTGDTDTQYF. CDR3 nucleotides: TGCGCCAGCAGCCAAACAGGGGACACAGATACGCAGTATTTT.

A note on this clone: At one end, the junction sequence differs from germline, possibly due to a read error. The CDR3 nucleotides read TGTGCTAGTGGTTCGACGGGACAGGGTTTCGGCTATGGCGACACCTTC. It encodes CASGSTGQGFGYGDTF. The rearrangement uses TRBV12-5 and TRBJ1-2; 9 nucleotides match TRBD1. The CDR3 length is 16 residues. Germline loops: CDR1 LGHNT, CDR2 FRNRAP.

This chain links TRBV10-3 with TRBJ1-5; D may be TRBD1 (5 bases). CDR1 is ENHRY, CDR2 SYGVKD, per germline. V shed 4 bases and J shed 7 bases, with 11 bases lying between them. The CDR3 loop spans 13 amino acids. Here the CDR3 reads CAISGQSQQPQHF. The DNA for the CDR3 is TGTGCCATCAGTGGACAGAGCCAACAGCCCCAGCATTTT.

The J gene is TRBJ1-4, the V gene TRBV5-1; tentative D call: TRBD1 (5 bases). V shed 4 bases and J shed 5 bases, with 15 bases lying between them. The germline CDR1 and CDR2 sequences are SGHRS and YFSETQ. The CDR3 extends over 15 amino acids. The CDR3 spells CASSPEAGGNEKLFF. The CDR3 DNA sequence: TGCGCCAGCAGCCCTGAGGCCGGGGGAAATGAAAAACTGTTTTTT.

The chain links TRBV18 to TRBJ1-4; 8 positions match TRBD1. The CDR3 is made up of 14 amino acids. The germline gives CDR1 KGHSH, CDR2 LQKENI. Germline trimming cut 5 bases from V and 5 bases from J; bases unmatched to any gene: 4. The CDR3: CASSVQGENEKLFF. The CDR3 nucleotides read TGTGCCAGCTCAGTACAGGGGGAAAATGAAAAACTGTTTTTT.

The J gene is TRBJ2-7, the V gene TRBV14; tentative D call: TRBD2 (6 bases). Trimming shortened V by 2 bases and J by 12 bases, and 17 bases separated the two germline ends. The CDR3 sequence is 13 residues long. From germline, CDR1 is SGHDN and CDR2 FVKESK. CDR3 protein: CASSQFLSGRLYF. CDR3 DNA sequence: TGTGCCAGCAGCCAATTTCTCAGCGGGCGATTGTACTTC.

V is TRBV19 and J is TRBJ1-6, with a possible D match to TRBD1 (5 bases). CDR1 LNHDA and CDR2 SQIVND come from the germline V gene (reference sequence). This CDR3 spans 14 amino acids. This CDR3 reads CATGGAQTNSPLHF. In nucleotides, the CDR3 is TGTGCTACCGGGGGAGCTCAAACTAATTCACCCCTCCACTTT. Together with reference TRBV19 and TRBJ1-6, the CDR3 gives the full variable domain: DGGITQSPKYLFRKEGQNVTLSCEQNLNHDAMYWYRQDPGQGLRLIYYSQIVNDFQKGDIAEGYSVSREKKESFPLTVTSAQKNPTAFYLCATGGAQTNSPLHFGNGTRLTVT.